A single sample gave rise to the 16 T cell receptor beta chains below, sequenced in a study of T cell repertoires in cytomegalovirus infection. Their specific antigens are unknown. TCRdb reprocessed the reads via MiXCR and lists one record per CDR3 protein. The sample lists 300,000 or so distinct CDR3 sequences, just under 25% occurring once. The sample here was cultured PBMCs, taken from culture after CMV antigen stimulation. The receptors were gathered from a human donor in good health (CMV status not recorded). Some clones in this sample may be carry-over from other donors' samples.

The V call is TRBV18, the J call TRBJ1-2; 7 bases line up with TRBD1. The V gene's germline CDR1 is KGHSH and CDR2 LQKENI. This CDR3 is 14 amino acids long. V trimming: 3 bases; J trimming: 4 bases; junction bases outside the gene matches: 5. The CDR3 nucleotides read TGTGCCAGCTCACCCCGGGACAGACCCTATGGCTACACCTTC. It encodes CASSPRDRPYGYTF.

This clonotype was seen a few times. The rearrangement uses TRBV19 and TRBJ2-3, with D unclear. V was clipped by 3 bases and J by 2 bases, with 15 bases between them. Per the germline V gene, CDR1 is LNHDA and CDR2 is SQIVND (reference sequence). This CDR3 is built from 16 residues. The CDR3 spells CASSMSRILITDTQYF. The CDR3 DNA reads TGTGCCAGTAGTATGAGCAGGATATTGATCACAGATACGCAGTATTTT.

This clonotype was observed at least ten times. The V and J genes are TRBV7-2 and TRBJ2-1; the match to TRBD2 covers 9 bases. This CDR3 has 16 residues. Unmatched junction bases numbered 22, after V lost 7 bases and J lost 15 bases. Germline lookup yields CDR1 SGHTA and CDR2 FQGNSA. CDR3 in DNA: TGTGCCAGCAACGACGCGACTAGCGGAGTACCTGGGAGGCTGTTCTTC. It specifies CASNDATSGVPGRLFF.

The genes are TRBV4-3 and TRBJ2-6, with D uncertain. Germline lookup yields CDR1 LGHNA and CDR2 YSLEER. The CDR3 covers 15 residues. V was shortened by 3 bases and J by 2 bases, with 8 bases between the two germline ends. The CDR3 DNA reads TGCGCCAGCAGCCACAAATCTACTGGGGCCAACGTCCTGACTTTC. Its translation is CASSHKSTGANVLTF.

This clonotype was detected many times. CDR3 in amino acids: CASSLRLAGETDTQYF. As DNA, the CDR3 is TGTGCCAGCAGCTTGAGACTAGCGGGAGAGACAGATACGCAGTATTTT. V gene TRBV7-2 combines with J gene TRBJ2-3; 12 nucleotides line up with TRBD2. CDR3 length: 16 residues. Germline lookup yields CDR1 SGHTA and CDR2 FQGNSA. V gave up 3 bases and J gave up 3 bases; unmatched junction bases: 4.

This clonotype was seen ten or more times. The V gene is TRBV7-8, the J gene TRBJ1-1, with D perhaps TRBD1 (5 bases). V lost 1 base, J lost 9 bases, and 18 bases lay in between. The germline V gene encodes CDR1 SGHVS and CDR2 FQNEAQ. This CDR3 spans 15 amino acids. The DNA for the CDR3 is TGTGCCAGCAGCTTAGGGGTTGGGGCAGGAAGACAAGCTTTCTTT. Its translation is CASSLGVGAGRQAFF.

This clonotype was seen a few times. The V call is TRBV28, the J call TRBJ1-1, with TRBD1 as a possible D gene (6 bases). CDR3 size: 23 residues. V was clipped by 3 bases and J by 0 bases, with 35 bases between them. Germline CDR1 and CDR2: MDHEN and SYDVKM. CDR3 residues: CASSFRRTVFIQKPLVMNTEAFF. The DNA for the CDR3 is TGTGCCAGCAGTTTTCGGAGGACAGTTTTCATCCAGAAGCCCTTAGTCATGAACACTGAAGCTTTCTTT.

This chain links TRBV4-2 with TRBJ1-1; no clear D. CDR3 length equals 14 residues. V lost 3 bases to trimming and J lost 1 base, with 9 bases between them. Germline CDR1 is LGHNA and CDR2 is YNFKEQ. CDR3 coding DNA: TGTGCCAGCAGCCAGACCCCAGGGAACACTGAAGCTTTCTTT. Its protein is CASSQTPGNTEAFF.

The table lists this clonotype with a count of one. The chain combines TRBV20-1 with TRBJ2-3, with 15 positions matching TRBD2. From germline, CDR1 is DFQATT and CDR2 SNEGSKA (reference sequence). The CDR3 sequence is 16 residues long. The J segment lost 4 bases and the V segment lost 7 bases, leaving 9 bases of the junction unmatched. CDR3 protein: CSVSGLAGGGPDTQYF. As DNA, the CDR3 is TGCAGTGTTTCGGGACTAGCGGGAGGTGGCCCAGATACGCAGTATTTT.

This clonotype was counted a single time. The CDR3 DNA reads as TGCAGTGCAAACCTCGGGACTGATAGCAATCAGCCCCAGCATTTT. Translated: CSANLGTDSNQPQHF. The genes are TRBV20-1 and TRBJ1-5; possible D gene TRBD1, 5 bases. V dropped 6 bases and J dropped 0 bases, with 15 bases sitting between them. The length of the CDR3 is 15 residues. Germline V gives CDR1 DFQATT, CDR2 SNEGSKA (reference sequence).

In nucleotides, the CDR3 is TGCGCCAGCAGCCAAGATATGCGTATGGATGAAAAACTGTTTTTT. It codes for CASSQDMRMDEKLFF. This sequence joins TRBV4-3 and TRBJ1-4; D is uncertain. Germline CDR1 reads LGHNA; CDR2 reads YSLEER. This CDR3 has 15 residues. V dropped 0 bases and J dropped 6 bases, with 11 bases sitting between them.

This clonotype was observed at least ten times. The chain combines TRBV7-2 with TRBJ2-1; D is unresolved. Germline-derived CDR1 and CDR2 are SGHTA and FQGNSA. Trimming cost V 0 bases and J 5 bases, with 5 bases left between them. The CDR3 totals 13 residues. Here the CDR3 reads CASSLAWDNEQFF. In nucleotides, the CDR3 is TGTGCCAGCAGCTTAGCGTGGGACAATGAGCAGTTCTTC.

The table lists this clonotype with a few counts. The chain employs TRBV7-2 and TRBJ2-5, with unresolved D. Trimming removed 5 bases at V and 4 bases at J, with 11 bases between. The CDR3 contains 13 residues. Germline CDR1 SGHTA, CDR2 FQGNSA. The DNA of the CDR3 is TGTGCCAGCAGCCCCCGGAAGGGAGAGACCCAGTACTTC. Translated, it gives CASSPRKGETQYF.

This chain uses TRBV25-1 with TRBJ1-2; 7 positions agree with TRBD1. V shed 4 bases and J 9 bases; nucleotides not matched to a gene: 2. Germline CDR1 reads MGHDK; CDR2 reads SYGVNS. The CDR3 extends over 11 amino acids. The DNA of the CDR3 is TGTGCCAGCAGTGGGGGACAGAGCTACACCTTC. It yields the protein CASSGGQSYTF.

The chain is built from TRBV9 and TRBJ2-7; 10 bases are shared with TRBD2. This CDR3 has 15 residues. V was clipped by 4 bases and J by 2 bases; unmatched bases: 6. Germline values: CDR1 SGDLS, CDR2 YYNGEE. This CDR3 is CASSPSGRATYEQYF. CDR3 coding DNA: TGTGCCAGCAGCCCAAGCGGGAGGGCTACCTACGAGCAGTACTTC.

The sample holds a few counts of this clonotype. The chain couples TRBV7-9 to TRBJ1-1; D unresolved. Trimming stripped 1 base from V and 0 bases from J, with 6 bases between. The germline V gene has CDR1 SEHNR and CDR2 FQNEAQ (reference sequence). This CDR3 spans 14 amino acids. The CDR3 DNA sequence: TGTGCCAGCAGCTTAGTTACACTGAACACTGAAGCTTTCTTT. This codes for CASSLVTLNTEAFF. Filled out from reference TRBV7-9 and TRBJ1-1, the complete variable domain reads DTGVSQNPRHKITKRGQNVTFRCDPISEHNRLYWYRQTLGQGPEFLTYFQNEAQLEKSRLLSDRFSAERPKGSFSTLEIQRTEQGDSAMYLCASSLVTLNTEAFFGQGTRLTVV.